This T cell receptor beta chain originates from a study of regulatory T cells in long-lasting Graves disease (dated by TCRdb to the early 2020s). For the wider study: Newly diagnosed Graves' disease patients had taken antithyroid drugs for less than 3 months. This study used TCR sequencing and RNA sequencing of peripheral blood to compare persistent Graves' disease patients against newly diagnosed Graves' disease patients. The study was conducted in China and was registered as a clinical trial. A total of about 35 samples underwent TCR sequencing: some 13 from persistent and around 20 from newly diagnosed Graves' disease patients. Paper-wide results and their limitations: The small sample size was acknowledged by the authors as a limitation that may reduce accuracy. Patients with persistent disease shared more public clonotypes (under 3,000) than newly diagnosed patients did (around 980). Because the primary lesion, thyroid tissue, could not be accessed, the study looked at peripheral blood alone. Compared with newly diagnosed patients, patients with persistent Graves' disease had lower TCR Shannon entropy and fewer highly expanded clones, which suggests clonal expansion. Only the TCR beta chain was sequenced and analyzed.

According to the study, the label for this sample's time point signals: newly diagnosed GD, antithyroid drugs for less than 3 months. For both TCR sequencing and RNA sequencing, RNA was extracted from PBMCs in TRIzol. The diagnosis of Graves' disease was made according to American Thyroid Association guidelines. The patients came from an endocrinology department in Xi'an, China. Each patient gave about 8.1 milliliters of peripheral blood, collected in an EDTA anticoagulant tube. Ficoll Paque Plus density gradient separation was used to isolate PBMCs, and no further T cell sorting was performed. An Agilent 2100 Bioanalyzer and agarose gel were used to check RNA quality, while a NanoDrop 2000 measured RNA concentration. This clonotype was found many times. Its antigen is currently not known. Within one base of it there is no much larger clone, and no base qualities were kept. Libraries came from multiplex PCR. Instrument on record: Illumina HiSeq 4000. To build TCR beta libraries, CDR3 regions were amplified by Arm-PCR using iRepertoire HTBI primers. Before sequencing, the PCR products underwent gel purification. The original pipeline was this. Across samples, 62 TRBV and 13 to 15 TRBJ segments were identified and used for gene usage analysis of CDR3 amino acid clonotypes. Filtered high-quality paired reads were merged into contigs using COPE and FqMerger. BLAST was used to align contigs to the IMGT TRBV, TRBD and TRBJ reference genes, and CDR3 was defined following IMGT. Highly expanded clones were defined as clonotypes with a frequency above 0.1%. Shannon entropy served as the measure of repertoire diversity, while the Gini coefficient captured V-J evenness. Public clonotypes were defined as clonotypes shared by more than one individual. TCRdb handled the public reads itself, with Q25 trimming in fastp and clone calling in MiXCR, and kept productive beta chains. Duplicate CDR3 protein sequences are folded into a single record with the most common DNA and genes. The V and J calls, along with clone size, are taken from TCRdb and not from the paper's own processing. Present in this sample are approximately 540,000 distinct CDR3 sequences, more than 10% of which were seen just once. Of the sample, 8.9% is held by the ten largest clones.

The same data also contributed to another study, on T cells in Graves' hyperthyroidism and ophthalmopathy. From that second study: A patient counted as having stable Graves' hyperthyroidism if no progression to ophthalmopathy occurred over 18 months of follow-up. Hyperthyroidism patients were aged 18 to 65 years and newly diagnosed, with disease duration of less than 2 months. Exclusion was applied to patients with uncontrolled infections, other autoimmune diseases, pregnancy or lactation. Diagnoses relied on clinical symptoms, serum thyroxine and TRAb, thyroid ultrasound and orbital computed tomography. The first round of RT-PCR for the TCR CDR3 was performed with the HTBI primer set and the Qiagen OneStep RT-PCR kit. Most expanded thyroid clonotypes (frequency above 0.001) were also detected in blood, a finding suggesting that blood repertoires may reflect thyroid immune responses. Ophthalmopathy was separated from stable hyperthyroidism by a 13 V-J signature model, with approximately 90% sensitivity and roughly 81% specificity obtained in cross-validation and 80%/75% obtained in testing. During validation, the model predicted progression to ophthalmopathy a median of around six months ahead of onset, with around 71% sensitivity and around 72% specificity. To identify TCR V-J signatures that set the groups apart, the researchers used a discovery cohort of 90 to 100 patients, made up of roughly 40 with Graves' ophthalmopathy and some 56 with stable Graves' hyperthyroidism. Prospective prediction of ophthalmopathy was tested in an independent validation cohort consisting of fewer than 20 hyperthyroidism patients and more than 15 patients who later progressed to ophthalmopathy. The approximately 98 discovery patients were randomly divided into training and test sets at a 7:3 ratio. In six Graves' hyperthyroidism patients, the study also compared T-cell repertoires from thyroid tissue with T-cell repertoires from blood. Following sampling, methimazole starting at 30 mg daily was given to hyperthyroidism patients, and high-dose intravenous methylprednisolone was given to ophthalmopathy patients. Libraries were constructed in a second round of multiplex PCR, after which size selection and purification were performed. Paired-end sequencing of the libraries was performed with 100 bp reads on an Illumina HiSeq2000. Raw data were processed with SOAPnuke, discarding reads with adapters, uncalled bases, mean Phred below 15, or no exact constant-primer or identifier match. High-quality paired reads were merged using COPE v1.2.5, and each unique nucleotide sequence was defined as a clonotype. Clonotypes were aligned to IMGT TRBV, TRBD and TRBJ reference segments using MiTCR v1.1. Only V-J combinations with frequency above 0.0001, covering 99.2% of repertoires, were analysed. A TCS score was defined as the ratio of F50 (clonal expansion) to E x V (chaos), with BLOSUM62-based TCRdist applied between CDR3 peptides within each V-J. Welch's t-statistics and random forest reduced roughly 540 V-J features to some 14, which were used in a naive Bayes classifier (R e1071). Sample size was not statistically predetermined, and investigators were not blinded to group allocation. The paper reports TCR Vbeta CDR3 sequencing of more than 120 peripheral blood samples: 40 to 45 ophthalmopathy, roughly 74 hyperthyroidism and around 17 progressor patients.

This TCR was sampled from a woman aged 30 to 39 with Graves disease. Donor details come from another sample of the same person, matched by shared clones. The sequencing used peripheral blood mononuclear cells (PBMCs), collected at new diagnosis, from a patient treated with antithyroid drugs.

The CDR3 sequence is CASRGTSASYNEQFF. Read as DNA, the sequence is TGTGCCAGCAGGGGGACTAGCGCTTCCTACAATGAGCAGTTCTTC. The chain uses TRBV2 and TRBJ2-1; a stretch of 10 junction bases matches TRBD2. From its cysteine to its phenylalanine, the CDR3 spans 15 amino acids. Only the CDR3 portion is preserved as DNA: 45 bases, with reading frame beginning at the first base. In the germline V gene, CDR1 corresponds to SNHLY and CDR2 to FYNNEI. From V the trimming removes 6 bases and from J it removes 1 base, while the gene matches leave 3 bases of the junction unaccounted for.